What follows are 10 T cell receptor beta chains derived from one specimen sequenced in a study of human T cells and chemical hapten exposure. Each CDR3 protein is one row after TCRdb ran MiXCR on the RACE reads. The sample consists of over 75,000 distinct CDR3 sequences, about a tenth of them appearing once. Time point given: patch test 3, about 24 weeks after DPC sensitization. The treatment is: therapeutic diphenylcyclopropenone sensitization with weekly scalp DPC. The starting material was whole blood, obtained in connection with sensitization to the hapten diphenylcyclopropenone (DPC). These receptors originate from a woman aged 25 to 45 with alopecia areata. Some clones in this sample may be carry-over from other donors' samples.

This chain joins TRBV18 and TRBJ2-7; TRBD1 matches 9 bases. The V gene end was trimmed by 6 bases and the J gene end by 8 bases; junction bases not matched to a gene: 8. CDR1 is KGHSH and CDR2 is LQKENI in the germline V gene. The CDR3 is 13 residues long. The CDR3 bases are TGTGCCAGCTCTCGGGACAGGGCTTCCAAGCAGTACTTC. The encoded protein is CASSRDRASKQYF.

This clonotype was recorded many times. The chain recombines TRBV6-1 with TRBJ2-5; D uncertain. Trimming pared 1 base from V and 5 bases from J, leaving 8 bases between. The germline gives CDR1 MNHNS, CDR2 SASEGT. The CDR3 spans 13 residues. The CDR3 here is CASSEVVRETQYF. CDR3 DNA sequence: TGTGCCAGCAGTGAAGTTGTCCGGGAGACCCAGTACTTC.

The sample holds a few counts of this clonotype. V is TRBV28 and J is TRBJ2-7, with 8 positions matching TRBD2. Germline CDR1 reads MDHEN; CDR2 reads SYDVKM. CDR3 length: 13 residues. Trimming removed 5 bases from V and 3 bases from J; junction bases left unmatched: 3. Here the CDR3 reads CASSISGGYEQYV. In DNA form, the CDR3 reads TGTGCCAGCAGTATAAGCGGGGGCTACGAGCAGTACGTC.

This clonotype was observed many times. The chain combines TRBV6-1 with TRBJ2-7, with 10 bases aligning to TRBD1. The V gene's germline CDR1 is MNHNS and CDR2 SASEGT. The trim removed 4 bases at V and 5 bases at J, leaving 2 bases unmatched. This CDR3 has 13 amino acids. CDR3 sequence: CASSAGQGNEQYV. The CDR3 bases are TGTGCCAGCAGTGCGGGACAGGGGAACGAGCAGTACGTC.

There are many counts of this clonotype. This chain joins TRBV7-9 and TRBJ2-1, with a tentative D call TRBD2 (6 bases). Germline V gene data show CDR1 as SEHNR and CDR2 as FQNEAQ (reference sequence). The CDR3 covers 15 residues. The V gene lost 4 bases and the J gene lost 4 bases, with 14 bases spanning the gap. CDR3 nucleotide sequence: TGTGCCAGCAGCTCCGGACTACTAATGTACAATGAGCAGTTCTTC. It translates to CASSSGLLMYNEQFF. The full variable domain, in which reference TRBV7-9 and TRBJ2-1 provide the parts outside the CDR3, is DTGVSQNPRHKITKRGQNVTFRCDPISEHNRLYWYRQTLGQGPEFLTYFQNEAQLEKSRLLSDRFSAERPKGSFSTLEIQRTEQGDSAMYLCASSSGLLMYNEQFFGPGTRLTVL.

The chain is built from TRBV6-2 or TRBV6-3 and TRBJ2-7; 7 positions agree with TRBD1. The CDR3 has 13 residues. J lost 5 bases, V lost 6 bases, and 7 bases had no gene match. The germline V gene encodes CDR1 MNHEY and CDR2 SVGEGT. CDR3 coding DNA: TGTGCCAGCAGGGTGACAGGGTCTCACGAGCAGTACGTC. As protein: CASRVTGSHEQYV.

The gene calls are TRBV12-3 or TRBV12-4 and TRBJ1-4; 9 bases align to TRBD1. The J segment lost 8 bases and the V segment lost 4 bases, leaving 11 bases of the junction unmatched. The CDR3 contains 16 residues. CDR3 loop: CASSSPTGGLVEKLFF. The CDR3 bases are TGTGCCAGCAGTTCCCCCACAGGGGGCCTTGTAGAAAAACTGTTTTTT.

In this sample, this clonotype turned up a few times. V and J are TRBV28 and TRBJ2-2; 7 positions agree with TRBD1. CDR3 length equals 15 residues. The trim removed 5 bases at V and 5 bases at J, leaving 8 bases unmatched. Germline V gene lookup returns CDR1 MDHEN and CDR2 SYDVKM. The CDR3 DNA sequence: TGTGCCAGCAGTATCCACGGGACAGCTACCGGGGAGCTGTTTTTT. It encodes CASSIHGTATGELFF.

This chain uses TRBV29-1 with TRBJ2-1; D is perhaps TRBD1 (6 bases). The germline gives CDR1 SQVTM, CDR2 ANQGSEA. The CDR3 contains 17 residues. V was pared by 0 bases and J by 0 bases, with 15 bases between. The CDR3: CSVEDLRRGSSYNEQFF. The CDR3 DNA follows: TGCAGCGTTGAAGATCTCCGTAGGGGGAGCTCCTACAATGAGCAGTTCTTC.

This clonotype has a handful of counts. The chain uses TRBV2 and TRBJ2-3, with 13 bases fitting TRBD2. V shed 5 bases, J shed 7 bases, and the junction held 15 bases outside the gene matches. Per the germline V gene, CDR1 is SNHLY and CDR2 is FYNNEI. CDR3 length: 18 residues. Here the CDR3 reads CASSLRPGTSGVAHTQYF. The CDR3 DNA reads as TGTGCCAGCAGTCTACGTCCCGGGACTAGCGGGGTCGCCCATACGCAGTATTTT.